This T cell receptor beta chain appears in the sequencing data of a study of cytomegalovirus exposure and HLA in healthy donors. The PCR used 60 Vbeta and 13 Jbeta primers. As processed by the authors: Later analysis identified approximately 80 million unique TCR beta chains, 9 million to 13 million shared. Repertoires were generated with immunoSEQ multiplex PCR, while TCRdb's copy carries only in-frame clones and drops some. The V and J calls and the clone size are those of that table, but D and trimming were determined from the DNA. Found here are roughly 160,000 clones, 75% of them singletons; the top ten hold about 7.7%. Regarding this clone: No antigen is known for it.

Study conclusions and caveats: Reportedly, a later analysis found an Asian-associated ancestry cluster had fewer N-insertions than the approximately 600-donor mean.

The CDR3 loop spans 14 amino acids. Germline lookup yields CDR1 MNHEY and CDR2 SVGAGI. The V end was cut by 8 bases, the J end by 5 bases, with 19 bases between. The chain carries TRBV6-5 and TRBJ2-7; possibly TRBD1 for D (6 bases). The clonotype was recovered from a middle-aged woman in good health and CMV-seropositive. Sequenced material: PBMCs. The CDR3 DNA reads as TGTGCCAGCCGCCGCCCGGGTACAGGGCACGAGCAGTACTTC. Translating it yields CASRRPGTGHEQYF.